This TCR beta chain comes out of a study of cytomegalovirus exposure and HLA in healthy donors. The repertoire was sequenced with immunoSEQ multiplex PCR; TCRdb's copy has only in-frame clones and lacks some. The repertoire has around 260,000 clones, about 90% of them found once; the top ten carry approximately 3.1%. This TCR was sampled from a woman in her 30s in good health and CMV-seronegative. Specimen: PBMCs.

This CDR3 is CASSPIGTEIQETQYF. Written as DNA, the CDR3 is TGTGCCAGCAGCCCCATTGGGACAGAGATACAAGAGACCCAGTACTTC. The chain uses TRBV7-2 and TRBJ2-5, with 7 bases aligning to TRBD1. The germline V gene encodes CDR1 SGHTA and CDR2 FQGNSA. Trimming cost V 5 bases and J 2 bases; bases outside gene matches: 11. This CDR3 contains 16 residues.